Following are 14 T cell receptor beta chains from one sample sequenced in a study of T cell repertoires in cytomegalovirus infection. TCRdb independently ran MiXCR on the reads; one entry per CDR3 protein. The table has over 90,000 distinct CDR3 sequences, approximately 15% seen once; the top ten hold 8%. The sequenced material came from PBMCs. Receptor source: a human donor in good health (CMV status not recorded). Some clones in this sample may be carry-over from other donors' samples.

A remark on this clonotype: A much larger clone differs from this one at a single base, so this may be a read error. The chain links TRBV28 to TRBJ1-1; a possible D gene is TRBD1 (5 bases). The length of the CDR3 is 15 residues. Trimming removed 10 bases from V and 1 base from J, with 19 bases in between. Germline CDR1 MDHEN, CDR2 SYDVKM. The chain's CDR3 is CAIMNRGGKNTEAFF. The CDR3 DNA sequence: TGTGCCATCATGAATCGTGGGGGTAAGAACACTGAAGCTTTCTTT.

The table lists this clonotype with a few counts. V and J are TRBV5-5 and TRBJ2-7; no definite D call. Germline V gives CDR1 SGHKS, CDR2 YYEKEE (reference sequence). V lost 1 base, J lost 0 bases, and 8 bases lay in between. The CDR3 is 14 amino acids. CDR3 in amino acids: CASSLYPSSYEQYF. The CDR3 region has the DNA TGTGCCAGCAGCTTGTACCCCAGCTCCTACGAGCAGTACTTC.

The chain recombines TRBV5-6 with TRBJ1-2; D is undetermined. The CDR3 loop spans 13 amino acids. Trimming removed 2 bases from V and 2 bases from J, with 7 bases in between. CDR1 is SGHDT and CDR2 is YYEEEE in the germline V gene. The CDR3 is CASSFEANYGYTF. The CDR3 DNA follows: TGTGCCAGCAGCTTCGAGGCGAACTATGGCTACACCTTC.

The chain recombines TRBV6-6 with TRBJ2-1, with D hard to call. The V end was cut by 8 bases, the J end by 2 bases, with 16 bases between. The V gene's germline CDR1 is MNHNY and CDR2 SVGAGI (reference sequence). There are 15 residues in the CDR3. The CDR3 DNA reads TGTGCCAGCCAATCAGCCCGACTGGCCTACAATGAGCAGTTCTTC. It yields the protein CASQSARLAYNEQFF.

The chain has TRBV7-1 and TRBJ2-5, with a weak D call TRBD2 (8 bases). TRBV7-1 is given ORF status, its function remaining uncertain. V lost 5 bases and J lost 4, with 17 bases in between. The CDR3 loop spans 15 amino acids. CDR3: CASSPPGGGAETQYF. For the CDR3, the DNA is TGTGCCAGCAGCCCCCCGGGAGGGGGCGCAGAGACCCAGTACTTC.

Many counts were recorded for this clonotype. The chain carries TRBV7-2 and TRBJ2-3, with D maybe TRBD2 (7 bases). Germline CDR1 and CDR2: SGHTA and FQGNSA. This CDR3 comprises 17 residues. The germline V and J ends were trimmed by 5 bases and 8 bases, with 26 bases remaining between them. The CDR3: CASSPLVGGGRRSTQYF. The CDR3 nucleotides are TGTGCCAGCAGCCCCCTCGTGGGGGGGGGCCGCCGTTCTACGCAGTATTTT.

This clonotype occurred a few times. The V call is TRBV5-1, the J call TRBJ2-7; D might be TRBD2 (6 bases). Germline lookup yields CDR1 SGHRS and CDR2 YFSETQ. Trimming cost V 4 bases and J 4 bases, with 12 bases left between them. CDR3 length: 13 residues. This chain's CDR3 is CASSVGLPYEQYF. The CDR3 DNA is TGCGCCAGCAGCGTGGGACTCCCGTACGAGCAGTACTTC.

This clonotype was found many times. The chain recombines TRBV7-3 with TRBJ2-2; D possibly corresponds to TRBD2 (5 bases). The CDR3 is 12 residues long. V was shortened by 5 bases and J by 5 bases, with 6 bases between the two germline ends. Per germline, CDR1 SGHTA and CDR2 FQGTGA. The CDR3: CASSRRTGELFF. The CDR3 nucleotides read TGTGCCAGCAGCCGGAGGACCGGGGAGCTGTTTTTT.

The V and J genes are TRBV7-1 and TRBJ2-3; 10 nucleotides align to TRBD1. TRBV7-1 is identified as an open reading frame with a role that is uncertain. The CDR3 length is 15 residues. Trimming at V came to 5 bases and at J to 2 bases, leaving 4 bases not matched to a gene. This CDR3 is CASSGGQGNTDTQYF. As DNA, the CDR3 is TGTGCCAGCAGCGGGGGACAGGGGAACACAGATACGCAGTATTTT.

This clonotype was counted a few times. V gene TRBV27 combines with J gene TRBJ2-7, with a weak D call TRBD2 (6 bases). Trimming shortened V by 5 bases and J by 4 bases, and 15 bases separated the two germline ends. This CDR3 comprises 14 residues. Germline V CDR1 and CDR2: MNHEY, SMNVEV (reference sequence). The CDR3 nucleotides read TGTGCCAGCAGTATCCGACTAGGAGGGTACGAGCAGTACTTC. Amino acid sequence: CASSIRLGGYEQYF.

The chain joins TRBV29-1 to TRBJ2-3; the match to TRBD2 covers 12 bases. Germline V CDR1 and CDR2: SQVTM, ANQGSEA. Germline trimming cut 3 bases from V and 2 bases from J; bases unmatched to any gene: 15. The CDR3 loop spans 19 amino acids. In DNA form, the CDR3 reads TGCAGCGTTGATGTAAGGGAACTAGCGGGGGGTCGGATCACAGATACGCAGTATTTT. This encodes CSVDVRELAGGRITDTQYF.

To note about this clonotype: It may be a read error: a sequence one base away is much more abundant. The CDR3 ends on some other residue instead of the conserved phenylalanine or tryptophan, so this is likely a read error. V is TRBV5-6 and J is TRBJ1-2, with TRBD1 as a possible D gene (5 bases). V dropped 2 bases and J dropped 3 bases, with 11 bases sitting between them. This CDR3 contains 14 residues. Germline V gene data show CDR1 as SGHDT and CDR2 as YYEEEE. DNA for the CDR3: TGTGCCAGCAGCTTTGGGACCATCGACTATGGCTACACCTAC. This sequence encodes CASSFGTIDYGYTY.

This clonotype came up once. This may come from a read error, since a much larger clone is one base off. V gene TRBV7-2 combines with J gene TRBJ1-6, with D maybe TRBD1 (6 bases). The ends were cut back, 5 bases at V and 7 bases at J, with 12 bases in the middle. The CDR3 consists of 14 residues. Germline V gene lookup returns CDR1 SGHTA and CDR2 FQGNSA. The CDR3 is CASSPWRGNSPLHF. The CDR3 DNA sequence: TGTGCCAGCAGCCCATGGAGGGGGAATTCACCCCTCCACTTT. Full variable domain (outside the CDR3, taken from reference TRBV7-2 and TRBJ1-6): GAGVSQSPSNKVTEKGKDVELRCDPISGHTALYWYRQSLGQGLEFLIYFQGNSAPDKSGLPSDRFSAERTGGSVSTLTIQRTQQEDSAVYLCASSPWRGNSPLHFGNGTRLTVT.

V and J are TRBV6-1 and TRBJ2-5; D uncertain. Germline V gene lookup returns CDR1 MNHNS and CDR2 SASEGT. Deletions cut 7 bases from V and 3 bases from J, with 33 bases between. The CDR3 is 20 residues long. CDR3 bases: TGTGCCAGCACCCAAACGAGGCCAACTCGGGCGGCTACAAAAAAAGAGACCCAGTACTTC. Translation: CASTQTRPTRAATKKETQYF.